The next 3 T cell receptor beta chains were all read from a single sample in a study of blood T cell repertoires in COVID-19. The table came from immunoSEQ multiplex PCR; TCRdb's copy has only in-frame clones and leaves some out. This sample has around 300,000 clones, with 88% found just once. Sequencing was carried out using PBMCs or T cells enriched from blood (not recorded which). Every receptor here comes from a woman between 55 and 75 years old in a cohort exposed to, infected with or recovered from COVID-19 (not recorded which).

The V gene is TRBV11-2, the J gene TRBJ2-7; 7 positions match TRBD1. CDR3 size: 15 residues. Germline V gives CDR1 SGHAT, CDR2 FQNNGV. Trimming cost V 5 bases and J 0 bases; bases outside gene matches: 7. CDR3 amino acids: CASSLGQEASYEQYF. The CDR3 DNA reads as TGTGCCAGCAGCCTAGGACAGGAGGCCTCCTACGAGCAGTACTTC.

The chain carries TRBV18 and TRBJ1-1; 7 nucleotides match TRBD1. The CDR3 runs 14 residues. Per germline, CDR1 KGHSH and CDR2 LQKENI. V dropped 5 bases and J dropped 11; count of bases not matched to a gene: 14. DNA of the CDR3: TGTGCCAGCTCAATGAGACAGGGCGGTTCAGAGGCTTTCTTT. Its protein is CASSMRQGGSEAFF.

This rearrangement joins TRBV10-3 to TRBJ2-7, with a possible D match to TRBD1 (6 bases). The V gene's germline CDR1 is ENHRY and CDR2 SYGVKD. Trimming cost V 6 bases and J 4 bases, with 16 bases left between them. The CDR3 has 14 residues. CDR3 DNA sequence: TGTGCCATCAGCTTCCGGGACAATGGGTACGAGCAGTACTTC. Protein sequence: CAISFRDNGYEQYF.